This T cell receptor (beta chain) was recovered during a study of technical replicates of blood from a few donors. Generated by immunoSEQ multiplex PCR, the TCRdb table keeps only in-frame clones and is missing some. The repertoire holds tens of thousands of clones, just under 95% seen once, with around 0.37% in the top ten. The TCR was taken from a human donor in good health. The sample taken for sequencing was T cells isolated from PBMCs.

CDR3 in amino acids: CASSPQQGSRTNYGYTF. The CDR3, as DNA: TGTGCCAGCTCACCACAACAGGGATCGAGAACTAACTATGGCTACACCTTC. V gene TRBV18 combines with J gene TRBJ1-2; a possible D gene is TRBD1 (6 bases). Trimming removed 1 base from V and 0 bases from J, with 15 bases in between. Germline V gives CDR1 KGHSH, CDR2 LQKENI. The CDR3 has 17 residues.